What follows are 23 T cell receptor beta chains derived from one specimen sequenced in a study of blood T cell repertoires in COVID-19. Generated by immunoSEQ multiplex PCR, the TCRdb table keeps only in-frame clones and is missing some. The sample records some 78,000 clones, roughly 89% being singletons. The sequencing input was peripheral blood. The source of these receptors is a woman older than 75 with active or convalescent COVID-19.

This clone was picked up one time. This chain joins TRBV9 and TRBJ1-2; weak D call: TRBD1 (6 bases). Trimming stripped 3 bases from V and 4 bases from J, with 16 bases between. Germline CDR1 is SGDLS and CDR2 is YYNGEE. The CDR3 is 15 residues long. DNA for the CDR3: TGTGCCAGCAGCGATATAGTGGGACAACCCTATGGCTACACCTTC. It yields the protein CASSDIVGQPYGYTF.

The gene calls are TRBV4-1 and TRBJ2-4; 7 positions match TRBD1. Germline V lookup: CDR1 MGHRA, CDR2 YSYEKL. There are 14 residues in the CDR3. V was pared by 2 bases and J by 8 bases, with 6 bases of the junction left unmatched. This CDR3 reads CASSQQQGIDIQYF. Written as DNA, the CDR3 is TGCGCCAGCAGCCAACAACAGGGGATAGACATTCAGTACTTC.

This rearrangement joins TRBV7-2 to TRBJ2-5; 10 nucleotides agree with TRBD1. The CDR3 has 14 amino acids. CDR1 is SGHTA and CDR2 is FQGNSA in the germline V gene. With V trimmed by 5 bases and J by 4 bases, 4 bases remained unmatched. CDR3 residues: CASSLRDRGETQYF. DNA of the CDR3: TGTGCCAGCAGCCTAAGGGACAGGGGAGAGACCCAGTACTTC. Full variable domain (outside the CDR3, taken from reference TRBV7-2 and TRBJ2-5): GAGVSQSPSNKVTEKGKDVELRCDPISGHTALYWYRQSLGQGLEFLIYFQGNSAPDKSGLPSDRFSAERTGGSVSTLTIQRTQQEDSAVYLCASSLRDRGETQYFGPGTRLLVL.

The rearrangement links TRBV25-1 to TRBJ1-2; D not certain. The CDR3 loop spans 12 amino acids. With 2 bases removed from V and 6 bases from J, the gap between germline ends came to 7 bases. From germline, CDR1 is MGHDK and CDR2 SYGVNS. CDR3 sequence reads: CASSEPPNGYTF. CDR3 bases: TGTGCCAGCAGTGAACCCCCAAATGGCTACACCTTC.

This clone was seen more than once but under ten times. V gene TRBV6-5 combines with J gene TRBJ2-7; 7 nucleotides match TRBD1. V lost 6 bases and J lost 1; bases outside the gene matches: 9. The CDR3 extends over 15 amino acids. The germline V gene encodes CDR1 MNHEY and CDR2 SVGAGI. In DNA, the CDR3 is TGTGCCAGCAGCCAGATCGGGACAGAGTCCTACGAGCAGTACTTC. This codes for CASSQIGTESYEQYF.

In DNA, the CDR3 is TGTGCCAGCAGCCCGGGACAGGGGGCTCGGGGCTACACCTTC. It encodes CASSPGQGARGYTF. The chain has TRBV7-2 and TRBJ1-2; 12 nucleotides line up with TRBD1. V shed 5 bases and J 8 bases; nucleotides not matched to a gene: 6. In germline, CDR1 is SGHTA, CDR2 FQGNSA. The CDR3 is made up of 14 amino acids.

The genes are TRBV23-1 and TRBJ2-1; D perhaps matches TRBD2 (5 bases). TRBV23-1 is an ORF; its function is uncertain. Trimming removed 2 bases from V and 1 base from J, with 12 bases in between. The length of the CDR3 is 16 residues. CDR3 loop: CASSQPLDSSYNEQFF. In DNA form, the CDR3 reads TGCGCCAGCAGTCAACCTCTGGACTCTTCCTACAATGAGCAGTTCTTC.

V and J are TRBV6-2 or TRBV6-3 and TRBJ2-1; TRBD2 matches 7 bases. The V gene end was trimmed by 5 bases and the J gene end by 3 bases; junction bases not matched to a gene: 7. From germline, CDR1 is MNHEY and CDR2 SVGEGT. The CDR3 runs to 15 residues. The CDR3 here is CASSPGLAVYNEQFF. CDR3 nucleotides: TGTGCCAGCAGTCCCGGGCTAGCGGTCTACAATGAGCAGTTCTTC.

This clone has only a few counts. J is TRBJ2-7 and V is TRBV28, with TRBD2 as a possible D gene (6 bases). The germline V gene encodes CDR1 MDHEN and CDR2 SYDVKM. V was shortened by 7 bases and J by 1 base, with 23 bases between the two germline ends. The CDR3 runs 17 residues. Here the CDR3 DNA reads TGTGCCAGCACCTCTCCCCGCGGCGGGGCCCGATCCTACGAGCAGTACTTC. Protein product: CASTSPRGGARSYEQYF.

The chain couples TRBV5-4 to TRBJ2-2, with TRBD2 matching over 8 bases. This CDR3 has 15 residues. The V gene's germline CDR1 is SGHNT and CDR2 YYREEE (reference sequence). V shed 4 bases, J shed 4 bases, and the junction held 6 bases outside the gene matches. The CDR3 DNA sequence: TGTGCCAGCAGCCTTACTAGCGGAGGCACCGGGGAGCTGTTTTTT. This translates into CASSLTSGGTGELFF.

J is TRBJ2-1 and V is TRBV15; 10 bases map to TRBD2. Losses at the gene ends were 5 bases for V and 4 bases for J; bases not matched to a gene: 2. The germline CDR1 and CDR2 sequences are LNHNV and YYDKDF (reference sequence). CDR3 size: 14 residues. The CDR3 spells CATSGAGGYNEQFF. The CDR3 nucleotides read TGTGCCACCAGCGGAGCGGGAGGGTACAATGAGCAGTTCTTC.

The rearrangement uses TRBV18 and TRBJ2-7; 7 bases fit TRBD1. The CDR3 sequence is 15 residues long. Trimming cost V 3 bases and J 5 bases; bases outside gene matches: 10. Germline V lookup: CDR1 KGHSH, CDR2 LQKENI. The CDR3 spells CASSPRQGFPHEQYF. In DNA form, the CDR3 reads TGTGCCAGCTCACCTCGACAGGGATTTCCCCACGAGCAGTACTTC.

The chain links TRBV29-1 to TRBJ1-5; 7 bases align to TRBD1. Germline-derived CDR1 and CDR2 are SQVTM and ANQGSEA. The CDR3 is 14 amino acids. J gave up 6 bases and V 4 bases, and 9 bases lay outside the gene matches. The CDR3 DNA follows: TGCAGCGTTGCTGAGACAGGGCAGGGTCAGCCCCAGCATTTT. Translated, it gives CSVAETGQGQPQHF.

The chain has TRBV9 and TRBJ2-2; 9 nucleotides line up with TRBD1. Losses at the gene ends were 3 bases for V and 0 bases for J; bases not matched to a gene: 6. The CDR3 is 17 residues long. The germline CDR1 and CDR2 sequences are SGDLS and YYNGEE. CDR3 loop: CASSGTGTGTNTGELFF. CDR3 nucleotide sequence: TGTGCCAGCAGCGGTACGGGGACAGGGACGAACACCGGGGAGCTGTTTTTT.

The V call is TRBV6-4, the J call TRBJ2-5; 11 bases are a match to TRBD1. The trim removed 6 bases at V and 1 base at J, leaving 7 bases unmatched. The CDR3 consists of 16 residues. CDR1 is MRHNA and CDR2 is SNTAGT in the germline V gene. The DNA for the CDR3 is TGTGCCAGCAGGACCCTCGGACAGGGGGCCCAAGAGACCCAGTACTTC. Its protein is CASRTLGQGAQETQYF.

This sequence joins TRBV11-3 and TRBJ2-2; 13 bases match TRBD2. The CDR3 spans 17 residues. The V and J ends lost 3 bases and 2 bases, in that order; junction bases with no gene match: 3. The germline V gene has CDR1 SGHNT and CDR2 YENEEA. Here the CDR3 reads CASSLGTSGTNTGELFF. CDR3 DNA: TGTGCCAGCAGCTTGGGGACTAGCGGGACCAACACCGGGGAGCTGTTTTTT.

This clone has only a few counts. V is TRBV7-9 and J is TRBJ2-3; TRBD2 might be the D (6 bases). The germline V and J ends were trimmed by 3 bases and 2 bases, with 9 bases remaining between them. The CDR3 consists of 14 residues. Germline values: CDR1 SEHNR, CDR2 FQNEAQ (reference sequence). The chain's CDR3 is CASSFSGATDTQYF. CDR3 sequence (DNA): TGTGCCAGCAGCTTTAGCGGAGCCACAGATACGCAGTATTTT.

The chain combines TRBV6-6 with TRBJ1-4, with D possibly being TRBD1 (5 bases). The V end lost 5 bases, the J end lost 1 base, and 20 bases lay between the germline ends. The germline gives CDR1 MNHNY, CDR2 SVGAGI (reference sequence). CDR3 size: 18 residues. This chain's CDR3 is CASSHNARALGTNEKLFF. The CDR3 DNA sequence: TGTGCCAGCAGTCATAATGCCAGGGCGTTGGGAACTAATGAAAAACTGTTTTTT.

This chain links TRBV21-1 with TRBJ2-2; the D call of TRBD1 is as the table states it, not checked on the DNA. TRBV21-1 is deemed a pseudogene. The CDR3 runs to 17 residues. In DNA form, the CDR3 reads TGTGCCAGCAGCAAAGATTTAGTGGACAGAAACACCGGGGAGCTGTTTTTT. It yields the protein CASSKDLVDRNTGELFF.

The chain has TRBV11-3 and TRBJ2-1; the match to TRBD1 covers 9 bases. Losses at the gene ends were 5 bases for V and 6 bases for J; bases not matched to a gene: 14. Germline assignment: CDR1 SGHNT and CDR2 YENEEA. This CDR3 spans 17 amino acids. CDR3 DNA sequence: TGTGCCAGCAGCCTCTCCCTGGGACAGGGAAGTGGCAATGAGCAGTTCTTC. It specifies CASSLSLGQGSGNEQFF.

The chain combines TRBV7-3 with TRBJ2-1, with D perhaps TRBD2 (6 bases). Germline CDR1 is SGHTA and CDR2 is FQGTGA. The CDR3 runs 16 residues. V gave up 5 bases and J gave up 0 bases, with 14 bases separating them. CDR3 sequence: CASSPLTGSSYNEQFF. The CDR3, as DNA: TGTGCCAGCAGCCCACTAACCGGGAGCTCCTACAATGAGCAGTTCTTC.

The chain is built from TRBV28 and TRBJ1-2, with TRBD1 matching 7 bases. Germline values: CDR1 MDHEN, CDR2 SYDVKM. The J segment lost 4 bases and the V segment lost 10 bases, leaving 18 bases of the junction unmatched. The CDR3 is 16 amino acids. The CDR3 bases are TGTGCCACCCCGTCGGGACCGGGACAGCAGATCTATGGCTACACCTTC. Protein sequence: CATPSGPGQQIYGYTF.

The gene calls are TRBV6-5 and TRBJ1-1; D unclear. Trimming cost V 7 bases and J 1 base, with 10 bases left between them. The CDR3 has 13 amino acids. Looked up from germline, CDR1 is MNHEY and CDR2 is SVGAGI. The CDR3 DNA sequence: TGTGCCAGCATTCCCCAGGCGAACACTGAAGCTTTCTTT. This sequence encodes CASIPQANTEAFF.